This is a list of T cell receptor beta chains from one sample in a study of blood T cell repertoires in COVID-19. TCRdb keeps only in-frame clones here, not all; method: immunoSEQ multiplex PCR. In the table there are about 200,000 clones, roughly four fifths of which are singletons. The source material was peripheral blood. The receptors were gathered from a woman between 65 and 79 years old with COVID-19, enrolled during active disease. Each CDR3 is given with its conserved first and last residue. A D gene is named only where the DNA matches it firmly. Clone size is stated in some rows and not others, as once, few, many or a class when expanded.

. TRBJ1-1 TRBV30 few TGTGCCTGGAGTAGTAGTGCGGTTTCTGAAGCTTTCTTT CAWSSSAVSEAFF
. TRBJ1-1 TRBV6-6 . TGTGCCAGCAGCCACCTGAGCGTATACACTGAAGCTTTCTTT CASSHLSVYTEAFF
. TRBJ1-4 TRBV28 few TGTGCCAGCAGTTTATCGGGAAAACTGTTTTTT CASSLSGKLFF
. TRBJ2-3 TRBV7-2 once TGTGCCAGCAGAAATTCGGATACGCAGTATTTT CASRNSDTQYF
. TRBJ2-7 TRBV28 . TGTGCCAGCAGTTCCCTTAGGAAAATGGTACTCGAGGGCTACGAGCAGTACTTC CASSSLRKMVLEGYEQYF
. TRBJ2-3 TRBV28 . TGTGCCAGCAGTCCTCGGACAGAGACGCAGTATTTT CASSPRTETQYF
. TRBJ1-1 TRBV6-5 . TGTGCCAGCAGTTACAGGGGTGGGGACACTGAAGCTTTCTTT CASSYRGGDTEAFF
TRBD2 TRBJ2-2 TRBV3-1/TRBV3-2 . TGTGCCAGCAGCCGGAGCGGGAGTCAGAACACCGGGGAGCTGTTTTTT CASSRSGSQNTGELFF
. TRBJ2-5 TRBV5-1 . TGCGCCAGCAGCCTAACCCCCGACAGCCAAGAGACCCAGTACTTC CASSLTPDSQETQYF
TRBD1 TRBJ2-3 TRBV6-5 . TGTGCCAGCAGTCCTACCGGGACAGACACAGATACGCAGTATTTT CASSPTGTDTDTQYF
TRBD2 TRBJ2-5 TRBV2 . TGTGCCAGCAGACCCGGGACTAGCGGGAAGGAGACCCAGTACTTC CASRPGTSGKETQYF
. TRBJ2-6 TRBV19 . TGTGCCAGTAGTCGGGCGGGGGCCTCTGGGGCCAACGTCCTGACTTTC CASSRAGASGANVLTF
. TRBJ1-3 TRBV5-1 . TGCGCCAGCAGCTCGACAGGCGAATCTGGAAACACCATATATTTT CASSSTGESGNTIYF
. TRBJ2-1 TRBV10-3 . TGTGCCATCACTAATAGCGGTGCCTACAATGAGCAGTTCTTC CAITNSGAYNEQFF
TRBD1 TRBJ2-7 TRBV3-1/TRBV3-2 . TGTGCCAGCAGCGTTGCGGGCCGGGACAGGGTTTGGGGGCAGTACTTC CASSVAGRDRVWGQYF
. TRBJ1-1 TRBV24-1 . TGTGCCACCAGTGACGGGGGGGGTGCTCTGGGAGCTTTCTTT CATSDGGGALGAFF
TRBD2 TRBJ2-1 TRBV11-2 . TGTGCCAGCAGCCCCACTAGCGGGAAGTACAATGAGCAGTTCTTC CASSPTSGKYNEQFF
. TRBJ2-7 TRBV24-1 . TGTGCCACCAGTTCGAGCGGCTCCTACGAGCAGTACTTC CATSSSGSYEQYF
. TRBJ1-1 TRBV30 . TGTGCCTGGAGTTCCCGGACAGACACTGAAGCTTTCTTT CAWSSRTDTEAFF
. TRBJ1-5 TRBV15 . TGTGCCACCAGCAGAGGCAGGGGCGGCAATCAGCCCCAGCATTTT CATSRGRGGNQPQHF
TRBD1 TRBJ1-1 TRBV3-1/TRBV3-2 few TGTGCCAGCAGCCACTTGGACAGGGGTGAAGCTTTCTTT CASSHLDRGEAFF
. TRBJ2-3 TRBV28 . TGTGCCAGCAGTTTCGCCAGCAGGGCAGATACGCAGTATTTT CASSFASRADTQYF
TRBD1 TRBJ1-5 TRBV28 . TGTGCCAGCAGAACGGGACAGACTAGCAATCAGCCCCAGCATTTT CASRTGQTSNQPQHF
TRBD2 TRBJ2-1 TRBV6-2/TRBV6-3 few TGTGCCAGCAGTTTCGGACTAGTTTTGGTCTCCTACAATGAGCAGTTCTTC CASSFGLVLVSYNEQFF
TRBD1 TRBJ1-2 TRBV13 . TGTGCCAGCAGCTCCAGGACCCCAGGGGGCGGCTATGGCTACACCTTC CASSSRTPGGGYGYTF
TRBD2 TRBJ2-7 TRBV19 few TGTGCCAGTGGACTAGCGGGAACCTACGAGCAGTACTTC CASGLAGTYEQYF
. TRBJ1-3 TRBV7-9 . TGTGCCAGCAGCTTAGTTTCAGACACCATATATTTT CASSLVSDTIYF
TRBD1 TRBJ1-6 TRBV7-8 . TGTGCCAGCAGCTTAGCTGCAGGGGGTAATTCACCCCTCCACTTT CASSLAAGGNSPLHF
. TRBJ1-2 TRBV28 few TGTGCCAGCAGCCCCCGGGGGGCGCCGGGGTATGGCTACACCTTC CASSPRGAPGYGYTF
TRBD1 TRBJ1-4 TRBV3-1/TRBV3-2 . TGTGCCAGCAGCCCACCGGGACAGGGGGGTACTAATGAAAAACTGTTTTTT CASSPPGQGGTNEKLFF
. TRBJ2-7 TRBV18 . TGTGCCAGCTCAACAGCATTCTCCTACGAGCAGTACTTC CASSTAFSYEQYF
. TRBJ1-3 TRBV3-1/TRBV3-2 . TGTGCCAGCAGCCGAACACAGGGAAACACCATATATTTT CASSRTQGNTIYF
TRBD1 TRBJ2-1 TRBV18 . TGTGCCAGCTCACTCCGACAGGGGAGCTCCTACAATGAGCAGTTCTTC CASSLRQGSSYNEQFF
TRBD1 TRBJ2-7 TRBV5-1 . TGCGCCAGCAGCTTCGGCAGGGGGCGGTACGAGCAGTACTTC CASSFGRGRYEQYF
TRBD2 TRBJ2-7 TRBV27 . TGTGCCAGCAGTCTCAAGACTAGCGGGATATATGAGCAGTACTTC CASSLKTSGIYEQYF
. TRBJ1-6 TRBV7-2 . TGTGCCAGCAGCTTACGTAGTGGGGCATTCTATAATTCACCCCTCCACTTT CASSLRSGAFYNSPLHF
. TRBJ2-2 TRBV1 once TGCACCAGCAGCCAAGATGCCCGGACTATCCCTTACCTAAACACCGGGGAGCTGTTTTTT CTSSQDARTIPYLNTGELFF